This T cell receptor (beta chain) came from a study of PD-L1 blockade in urothelial cancer listed by TCRdb under 2017. Looking at the study overall: Every patient began therapy around 2014 and was given atezolizumab 1,200 mg intravenously every 3 weeks. About nine tenths of the roughly 29 patients were males with bladder-origin urothelial cancer, and about 65% of the roughly 30 reported a prior smoking history. An ECOG performance status of 0 or 1 was recorded for the patients, and 0 to 3 prior chemotherapy regimens had been received by the patients. Blood samples were analyzed 3 weeks after the start of treatment (second dose) and 6 weeks after the start of treatment. Blood samples gave median yields of around 140,000 T cells and approximately 80,000 unique TCRs, along with a median clonality of around 0.075. Somatic, immune and clinical correlates of response to PD-L1 blockade with atezolizumab in urothelial cancer were the focus of an exploratory multi-omic analysis. Pretreatment tumor samples, along with matched peripheral blood collected serially before and after atezolizumab treatment, underwent TCR sequencing. Progression-free survival longer than 6 months counted as durable clinical benefit, and TCR features were additionally tested against both progression-free and overall survival. Whole exome sequencing and RNA sequencing of pretreatment tumors were performed alongside TCR sequencing in the same patients. Durable clinical benefit was achieved by nine patients but not by the remaining 20. Just over 28 patients had pretreatment blood TCR-seq, about 24 had at least one posttreatment blood collection, and about 24 had tumor TCR-seq. The paper as a whole reports these results and caveats: Because the sample size was small (n ≈ 30) and many exploratory analyses were performed, the results are intended to be hypothesis-generating. Improved progression-free and overall survival was found to be associated with pretreatment peripheral blood TCR clonality below the median. At 3 weeks after the start of treatment, tumor-associated TCR clones in peripheral blood had expanded more in patients with durable benefit (n ≈ 22, p = 0.022).

A total of under 30 patients with locally advanced or metastatic urothelial carcinoma, treated at Memorial Sloan Kettering on a trial protocol, made up the cohort. Peripheral blood mononuclear cells were collected pretreatment and during treatment, at between 1 and 8 total time points per patient. The Qiagen DNeasy Blood extraction kit was used to purify genomic DNA from total PBMCs and tumor samples. PBMCs were collected pretreatment and during treatment, and were isolated and stored as previously described. To estimate absolute template abundance from read counts, synthetic TCR analog templates were spiked into each PCR. TCRbeta CDR3 regions were amplified from genomic DNA with bias-controlled V and J gene primers using the immunoSEQ assay. Sequencing of rearranged TCRbeta segments was performed at approximately 20X coverage. Processing in the source paper ran as follows. Sequencing errors were corrected by clustering, and CDR3s were annotated against IMGT so that V, D and J genes could be assigned. Out-of-frame and stop-codon sequences were excluded, and only productive TCRbeta rearrangements were used in downstream analyses. Clonality was computed as one minus Shannon entropy normalized by the log of the number of unique productive sequences. Clones differing between time points or between blood and tumor were identified using Fisher's exact test with Benjamini-Hochberg correction, with an adjusted p below 0.01 applied as the threshold. The table comes from immuneACCESS by way of TCRdb, which keeps in-frame sequences with V and J called. Part of the clones is missing from these tables; in studies checked, under half for an unresolved V gene and the rest for unknown reasons. V, J and clone size are those of that table, while D and trimming were read from the DNA. In all, the sample holds 90,000 to 120,000 clones, and around 93% of those were seen once. Of the sample, approximately 1% falls within the top ten clones.

The trim is 2 bases for V and 6 bases for J, with a gap of 13 bases between the germline ends. The CDR3, cysteine through phenylalanine, is 14 amino acids long. Only CDR3 DNA is held: 42 bases, read in frame from base 1. Per the germline V gene, MDHEN is the CDR1 and SYDVKM is the CDR2. In the case of this clone: What this receptor recognizes is not known. No qualities accompany the bases; no much larger clone lies one base away.

The V and J genes are TRBV28 and TRBJ1-2; the D segment could be TRBD1, given 5 matching bases. Sample: PBMCs, taken around atezolizumab (anti-PD-L1) treatment. The TCR comes from a woman older than 75 with urothelial cancer. The sequenced DNA: TGTGCCAGCAGTTTAATAATTTCGGGGGATGGCTACACCTTC. The encoded protein is CASSLIISGDGYTF.